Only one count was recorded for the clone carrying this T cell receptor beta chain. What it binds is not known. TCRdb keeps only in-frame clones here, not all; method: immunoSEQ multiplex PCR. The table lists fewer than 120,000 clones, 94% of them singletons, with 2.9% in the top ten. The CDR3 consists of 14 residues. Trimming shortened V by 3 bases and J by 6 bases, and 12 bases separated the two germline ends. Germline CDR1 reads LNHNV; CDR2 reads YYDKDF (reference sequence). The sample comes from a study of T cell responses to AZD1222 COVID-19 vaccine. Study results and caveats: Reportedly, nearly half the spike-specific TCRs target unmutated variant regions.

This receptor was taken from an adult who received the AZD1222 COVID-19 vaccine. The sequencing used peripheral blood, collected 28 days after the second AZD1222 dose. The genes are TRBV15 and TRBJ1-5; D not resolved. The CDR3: CATSSPISGQPQHF. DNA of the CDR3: TGTGCCACCAGCAGCCCGATTTCGGGTCAGCCCCAGCATTTT. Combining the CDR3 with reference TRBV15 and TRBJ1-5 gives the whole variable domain DAMVIQNPRYQVTQFGKPVTLSCSQTLNHNVMYWYQQKSSQAPKLLFHYYDKDFNNEADTPDNFQSRRPNTSFCFLDIRSPGLGDTAMYLCATSSPISGQPQHFGDGTRLSIL.